The 22 T cell receptor beta chains below come from one sample, sequenced in a study of blood T cell repertoires in COVID-19 (dated by TCRdb to the early 2020s). Library construction relied on the immunoSEQ multiplex PCR assay. TCRdb retrieved this table from immuneACCESS and kept in-frame rearrangements only. Not all clones are present; in checked studies, unresolved V genes account for under half, and no reason is known for the remainder. In this sample the table shows fewer than 350,000 clones, roughly 90% of which occur a single time. Clones ranked in the top ten supply around 4.8% of the sample. Input material: PBMCs or T cells enriched from blood (not recorded which). The receptors come from a man in his sixties who had recovered from COVID-19.

The chain employs TRBV19 and TRBJ1-5; D remains unclear. The CDR3 has 17 amino acids. Germline CDR1 LNHDA, CDR2 SQIVND (reference sequence). V was clipped by 2 bases and J by 2 bases, with 16 bases between them. The CDR3 DNA sequence: TGTGCCAGTAGTATATCGGTAGGGAAGAGGGGCAATCAGCCCCAGCATTTT. Translation gives CASSISVGKRGNQPQHF.

The chain employs TRBV5-6 and TRBJ1-2; D is perhaps TRBD1 (6 bases). Germline CDR1 and CDR2: SGHDT and YYEEEE. The V end was cut by 3 bases, the J end by 4 bases, with 13 bases between. The CDR3 consists of 14 residues. The CDR3 loop is CASSSLTGSYGYTF. The CDR3 DNA is TGTGCCAGCAGCTCACTCACAGGGAGCTATGGCTACACCTTC.

The chain has TRBV15 and TRBJ1-4; 7 bases agree with TRBD1. Germline CDR1 reads LNHNV; CDR2 reads YYDKDF (reference sequence). J lost 0 bases, V lost 0 bases, and 1 base had no gene match. This CDR3 contains 16 residues. The CDR3 protein is CATSRDQGATNEKLFF. The DNA for the CDR3 is TGTGCCACCAGCAGAGATCAGGGGGCAACTAATGAAAAACTGTTTTTT.

The chain combines TRBV20-1 with TRBJ2-3, with 10 bases fitting TRBD2. After removal of 3 bases from V and 4 bases from J, the junction contained 7 bases not matched to a gene. Germline V gene data show CDR1 as DFQATT and CDR2 as SNEGSKA (reference sequence). The CDR3 is 15 amino acids. The CDR3 sequence: CSASVASGSPDTQYF. For the CDR3, the DNA is TGCAGTGCTAGTGTCGCTAGCGGGAGCCCAGATACGCAGTATTTT.

J is TRBJ1-5 and V is TRBV7-2; 10 bases align to TRBD1. The CDR3 length is 15 residues. From germline, CDR1 is SGHTA and CDR2 FQGNSA. Trimming removed 6 bases from V and 1 base from J; junction bases left unmatched: 3. This chain's CDR3 is CASRRQGASNQPQHF. The CDR3 coding sequence is TGTGCCAGCAGACGACAGGGGGCAAGCAATCAGCCCCAGCATTTT.

The rearrangement joins TRBV24-1 to TRBJ2-7; D possibly corresponds to TRBD2 (6 bases). This CDR3 comprises 15 residues. CDR1 and CDR2 (germline): KGHDR, SFDVKD. V was clipped by 9 bases and J by 7 bases, with 24 bases between them. The CDR3 DNA reads TGTGCCACCGCCATCGGGGGTGCGAACGGAGGGGAGCAGTACTTC. Translated: CATAIGGANGGEQYF.

V gene TRBV18 combines with J gene TRBJ2-2; TRBD2 matches 13 bases. With 4 bases clipped from V and 0 bases from J, the junction kept 5 bases outside the gene matches. The CDR3 has 18 residues. Germline V gene lookup returns CDR1 KGHSH and CDR2 LQKENI. CDR3 coding DNA: TGTGCCAGCTCACGCTCCGGGACTAGCGGGACGAACACCGGGGAGCTGTTTTTT. Translating gives CASSRSGTSGTNTGELFF.

The chain couples TRBV5-4 to TRBJ2-2, with D uncertain. The germline gives CDR1 SGHNT, CDR2 YYREEE (reference sequence). The CDR3 spans 15 residues. V was pared by 1 base and J by 1 base, with 8 bases between. CDR3 DNA sequence: TGTGCCAGCAGCTTGCAGAAACAGAACACCGGGGAGCTGTTTTTT. Encoded protein: CASSLQKQNTGELFF.

The rearrangement uses TRBV6-2 or TRBV6-3 and TRBJ1-4; D remains ambiguous. V lost 2 bases to trimming and J lost 2 bases, with 3 bases between them. The CDR3 loop spans 13 amino acids. CDR1 and CDR2 from the germline V gene are MNHEY and SVGEGT. The CDR3 sequence is CASSYGTNEKLFF. The CDR3 DNA reads as TGTGCCAGCAGTTACGGCACTAATGAAAAACTGTTTTTT.

This clone turned up a few times. The chain is built from TRBV2 and TRBJ1-4, with D possibly TRBD1 on 5 matching bases. V lost 9 bases to trimming and J lost 1 base, with 9 bases between them. The CDR3 length is 13 residues. Germline assignment: CDR1 SNHLY and CDR2 FYNNEI. CDR3 coding DNA: TGTGCCAGGAAAAGGGGAACTAATGAAAAACTGTTTTTT. Translating gives CARKRGTNEKLFF.

V and J are TRBV4-1 and TRBJ1-2; 9 bases are shared with TRBD1. CDR1 MGHRA and CDR2 YSYEKL come from the germline V gene. The CDR3 spans 15 residues. J lost 2 bases, V lost 6 bases, and 7 bases had no gene match. The chain's CDR3 is CASRLRTGDNYGYTF. The DNA of the CDR3 is TGCGCCAGCAGACTCCGGACAGGGGACAACTATGGCTACACCTTC.

A single count supports this clone. The V gene is TRBV7-9, the J gene TRBJ2-3; unclear D gene. Deletions cut 5 bases from V and 8 bases from J, with 11 bases between. The germline V gene has CDR1 SEHNR and CDR2 FQNEAQ (reference sequence). The CDR3 runs to 12 residues. CDR3 loop: CASSPTAGTQYF. In DNA, the CDR3 is TGTGCCAGCAGCCCGACGGCAGGTACGCAGTATTTT.

This chain links TRBV11-1 with TRBJ1-2, with 7 bases that match TRBD1. Trimming removed 4 bases from V and 4 bases from J; junction bases left unmatched: 9. Germline-derived CDR1 and CDR2 are SGHAT and FQDESV (reference sequence). This CDR3 comprises 15 residues. The CDR3 loop is CASSSLGGAGYGYTF. The CDR3, as DNA: TGTGCCAGCAGCTCCTTAGGGGGCGCCGGCTATGGCTACACCTTC.

The gene calls are TRBV12-5 and TRBJ2-7; TRBD1 matches at 7 bases. Germline values: CDR1 LGHNT, CDR2 FRNRAP. The CDR3 extends over 15 amino acids. V shed 7 bases and J 2 bases; nucleotides not matched to a gene: 11. The CDR3 region has the DNA TGTGCTAGTGCCCATCATTCGGACAGGACCTACGAGCAGTACTTC. This sequence encodes CASAHHSDRTYEQYF.

The chain couples TRBV7-3 to TRBJ2-3; TRBD1 agrees at 8 bases. Germline V gene data show CDR1 as SGHTA and CDR2 as FQGTGA. V trimming: 4 bases; J trimming: 4 bases; junction bases outside the gene matches: 10. The CDR3 extends over 16 amino acids. CDR3 region: CASSSFTGGGSDTQYF. The CDR3 bases are TGTGCCAGCAGCTCCTTTACAGGGGGAGGCTCAGATACGCAGTATTTT.

This chain links TRBV5-1 with TRBJ1-1; no clear D gene. This CDR3 region has 13 residues. Germline CDR1 and CDR2: SGHRS and YFSETQ. V was cut by 3 bases and J by 6 bases, with 12 bases left in between. The CDR3 coding sequence is TGCGCCAGCAGCTCTCGGGTGTACGCTGAAGCTTTCTTT. Protein product: CASSSRVYAEAFF.

This clone showed up just once. V usage is TRBV7-2 and J usage is TRBJ2-2, with D unresolved. The CDR3 extends over 15 amino acids. Germline CDR1 is SGHTA and CDR2 is FQGNSA. Trimming removed 2 bases at V and 2 bases at J, with 9 bases between. In nucleotides, the CDR3 is TGTGCCAGCAGCTTATCACACGTAAACACCGGGGAGCTGTTTTTT. As protein: CASSLSHVNTGELFF.

This rearrangement joins TRBV5-1 to TRBJ1-6, with TRBD1 matching over 8 bases. CDR1 is SGHRS, CDR2 YFSETQ, per germline. This CDR3 is 18 amino acids long. Trimming removed 4 bases from V and 3 bases from J; junction bases left unmatched: 12. For the CDR3, the DNA is TGCGCCAGCAGCATGGGACAGGCCCGAAAGGACTATAATTCACCCCTCCACTTT. Encoded protein: CASSMGQARKDYNSPLHF.

CDR3 in amino acids: CASSLRDRGQYEQYF. CDR3 nucleotides: TGTGCCAGCTCACTCCGGGACAGGGGGCAGTACGAGCAGTACTTC. The rearrangement joins TRBV18 to TRBJ2-7; 12 positions match TRBD1. The germline V gene has CDR1 KGHSH and CDR2 LQKENI. There are 15 residues in the CDR3. The V segment lost 4 bases and the J segment 4 bases; nucleotides outside the gene matches: 5.

The chain uses TRBV10-3 and TRBJ2-7, with D possibly matching TRBD1 (6 bases). This CDR3 comprises 14 residues. V dropped 6 bases and J dropped 2 bases, with 14 bases sitting between them. Germline V gene sequence: CDR1 ENHRY, CDR2 SYGVKD. The CDR3 nucleotides are TGTGCCATCAGGCCGGGACATTCGCCCTACGAGCAGTACTTC. Translation gives CAIRPGHSPYEQYF.

The V gene is TRBV29-1, the J gene TRBJ2-1, with TRBD2 identical over 16 bases. CDR1 and CDR2 from the germline V gene are SQVTM and ANQGSEA. J gave up 9 bases and V 4 bases, and 3 bases lay outside the gene matches. The CDR3 is 14 residues long. The CDR3 loop reads CSVVGLAGGSEQFF. The CDR3 DNA is TGCAGCGTTGTGGGACTAGCGGGAGGGAGTGAGCAGTTCTTC.

This clone was found a few times. V gene TRBV5-1 combines with J gene TRBJ1-1; a possible D gene is TRBD1 (6 bases). V lost 0 bases to trimming and J lost 3 bases, with 9 bases between them. The germline gives CDR1 SGHRS, CDR2 YFSETQ. The CDR3 is 14 amino acids. CDR3 loop: CASSLGAGDTEAFF. The CDR3 region has the DNA TGCGCCAGCAGCTTGGGGGCAGGGGACACTGAAGCTTTCTTT.